This entry describes one T cell receptor (beta chain). Within the sample, other DNA sequences also encode this same CDR3. CDR1 SGHRS and CDR2 YFSETQ come from the germline V gene. Trimming took off 0 bases at V and 2 bases at J, with 3 bases between the two ends. The CDR3 runs to 13 residues. This sample is part of a study of shared clonotypes between healthy human individuals. Sequencing used immunoSEQ multiplex PCR; TCRdb keeps in-frame clones, though not all of them. The sample includes roughly 2,500,000 clones, approximately 93% of them seen just once. Material for sequencing was naive CD4+ T cells from PBMCs. Regarding subset: CD45RA+ positively selected. The chain uses TRBV5-1 and TRBJ2-1, with D unresolved. The receptor's source is a man younger than 35 in good health. Some clones in this sample may be carry-over from other donors' samples. CDR3 amino acids: CASSLGAYNEQFF. The CDR3 DNA sequence: TGCGCCAGCAGCTTGGGTGCCTACAATGAGCAGTTCTTC.